This T cell receptor beta chain was obtained from a study of blood T cell repertoires in COVID-19 (dated by TCRdb to the early 2020s). In the study overall: Samples covering the acute and convalescent phases of COVID-19 were provided by collaborators in the United States, Italy and Spain. The prospective study material was composed of cDNA or gDNA derived from T cells, B-cell-depleted T cells, or PBMCs. The dataset comprised deeply sampled blood TCRbeta repertoires from subjects exposed to, actively infected with, or recovered from COVID-19. The repertoires were made available in a free public database intended to serve as a resource for research on the immune response to SARS-CoV-2. Samples came from the ongoing ImmuneRACE study (first 160 participants) plus 1,254 subjects from 6 global collaborators. A de-identified subject ID, COVID-19 status, age in years and sex were almost always included in the sample metadata. Where available, HLA class I and class II types were taken from metadata supplied by the sample provider and were not determined by assay-based typing. Study-wide findings and limitations: The amount of clinical and demographic metadata varied by source and participant and was provided uncurated.

The germline V gene provides CDR1 SGHRS and CDR2 YFSETQ. Its CDR3 holds 16 amino acids, cysteine through phenylalanine. Just the 48-base CDR3 DNA is kept, in frame starting at base 1. Trimming leaves V shorter by 0 bases and J shorter by 4 bases, with the junction holding 5 bases beyond the gene matches. Many counts were recorded for this clone. Its recognized antigen is unknown. No per-base quality is available; no much larger clone lies one base away. One collaborating source in Seattle enrolled patients during active infection and followed them longitudinally through the course of disease. The collaborating institutions used their own protocols to collect whole blood in K2EDTA tubes. For TCRbeta analysis, collaborators shipped samples as frozen whole blood, isolated PBMCs, or DNA extracted from either of those sample types. TCRbeta CDR3 regions were amplified from genomic DNA by means of the immunoSEQ Assay, a bias-controlled multiplex PCR. The study's own analysis went as follows. The number of nucleated cells in each sample was estimated from the amplification of reference gene primers within the assay. Sequence reads were collapsed and filtered to measure the absolute abundance of every unique TCRbeta CDR3 rearrangement. For each sample, productive Simpson clonality was calculated by taking the square root of Simpson's diversity index across productive rearrangements. TCRdb took this table from immuneACCESS and kept in-frame rearrangements with V and J called. Such tables lack part of the clones; where checked against another copy, unresolved V genes explain under half of the gap, and the rest is unexplained. D and trimming were read from the DNA, whereas the V and J calls and clone size are those reported in that table. This sample has hundreds of thousands of clones in its table, and about four fifths of those were observed once. In total, the top ten clones hold approximately 7.5% of the sample.

Sequences were obtained from peripheral blood. This receptor was identified in a woman at least 80 years old with COVID-19, enrolled during active disease. The chain was built from TRBV5-1 and TRBJ2-1; 9 central nucleotides agree with TRBD1. For the CDR3, the sequence is CASSLGAGTGYNEQFF. Here is the DNA: TGCGCCAGCAGCTTGGGTGCCGGGACAGGGTACAATGAGCAGTTCTTC.